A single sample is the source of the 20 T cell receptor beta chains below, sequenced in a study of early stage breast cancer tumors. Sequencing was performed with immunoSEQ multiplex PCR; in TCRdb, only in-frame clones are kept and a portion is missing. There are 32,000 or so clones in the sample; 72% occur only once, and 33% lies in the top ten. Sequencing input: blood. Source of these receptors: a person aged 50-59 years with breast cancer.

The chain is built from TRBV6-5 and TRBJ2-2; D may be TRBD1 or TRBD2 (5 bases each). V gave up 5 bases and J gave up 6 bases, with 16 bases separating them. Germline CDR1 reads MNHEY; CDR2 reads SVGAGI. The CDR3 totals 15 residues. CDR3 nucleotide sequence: TGTGCCAGCAGTAGAAGACGGGACGGATCCGGGGAGCTGTTTTTT. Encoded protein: CASSRRRDGSGELFF.

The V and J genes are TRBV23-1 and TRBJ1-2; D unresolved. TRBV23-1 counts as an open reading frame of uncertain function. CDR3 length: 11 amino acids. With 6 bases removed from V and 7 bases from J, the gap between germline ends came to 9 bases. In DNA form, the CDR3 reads TGCGCCAGCAGCCCCGGTCGTGGCTACACCTTC. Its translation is CASSPGRGYTF.

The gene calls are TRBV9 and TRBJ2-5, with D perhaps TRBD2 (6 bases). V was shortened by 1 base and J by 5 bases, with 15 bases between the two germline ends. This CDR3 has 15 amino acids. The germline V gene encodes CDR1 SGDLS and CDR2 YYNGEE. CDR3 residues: CASSVRPTGAETQYF. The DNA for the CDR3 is TGTGCCAGCAGCGTAAGGCCTACGGGAGCGGAGACCCAGTACTTC.

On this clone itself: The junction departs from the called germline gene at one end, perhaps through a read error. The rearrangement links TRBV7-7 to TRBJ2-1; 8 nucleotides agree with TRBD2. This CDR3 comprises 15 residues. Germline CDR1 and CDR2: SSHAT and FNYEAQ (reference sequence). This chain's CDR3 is CASSLGPLAGNEQFF. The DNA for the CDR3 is TGTGCTAGCAGCTTAGGTCCGCTAGCGGGCAATGAGCAGTTCTTC. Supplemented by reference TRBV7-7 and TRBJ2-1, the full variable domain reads GAGVSQSPRYKVTKRGQDVTLRCDPISSHATLYWYQQALGQGPEFLTYFNYEAQPDKSGLPSDRFSAERPEGSISTLTIQRTEQRDSAMYRCASSLGPLAGNEQFFGPGTRLTVL.

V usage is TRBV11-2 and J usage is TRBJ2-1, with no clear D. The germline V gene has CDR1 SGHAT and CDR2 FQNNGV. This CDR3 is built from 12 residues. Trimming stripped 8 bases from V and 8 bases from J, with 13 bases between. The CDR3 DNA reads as TGTGCCAGCCGTAGTTTCGAGGATGAGCAGTTCTTC. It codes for CASRSFEDEQFF.

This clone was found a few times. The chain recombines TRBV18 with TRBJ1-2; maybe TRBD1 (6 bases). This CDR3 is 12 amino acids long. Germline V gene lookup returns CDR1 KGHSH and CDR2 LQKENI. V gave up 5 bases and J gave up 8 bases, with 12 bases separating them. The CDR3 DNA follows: TGTGCCAGCTCAAGGCCCCAGGGGGGCTACACCTTC. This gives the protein CASSRPQGGYTF.

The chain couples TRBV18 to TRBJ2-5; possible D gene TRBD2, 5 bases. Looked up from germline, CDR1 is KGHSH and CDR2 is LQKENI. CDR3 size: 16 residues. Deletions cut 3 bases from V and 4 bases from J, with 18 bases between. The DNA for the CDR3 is TGTGCCAGCTCACCCCGAAGTAGCGCTGTGGGAGAGACCCAGTACTTC. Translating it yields CASSPRSSAVGETQYF.

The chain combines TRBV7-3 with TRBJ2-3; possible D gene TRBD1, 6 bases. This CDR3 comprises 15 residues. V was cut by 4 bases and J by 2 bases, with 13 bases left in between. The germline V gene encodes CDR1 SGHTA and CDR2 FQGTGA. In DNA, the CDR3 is TGTGCCAGCAGCTCAGGGGAGACAGCCACAGATACGCAGTATTTT. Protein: CASSSGETATDTQYF.

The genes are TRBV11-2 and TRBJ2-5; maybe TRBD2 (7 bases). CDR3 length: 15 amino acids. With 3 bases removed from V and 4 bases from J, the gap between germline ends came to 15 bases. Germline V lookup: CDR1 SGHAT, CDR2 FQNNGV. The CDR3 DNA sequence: TGTGCCAGCAGCTTTTATGGCGGGGGCGGAGAGACCCAGTACTTC. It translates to CASSFYGGGGETQYF.

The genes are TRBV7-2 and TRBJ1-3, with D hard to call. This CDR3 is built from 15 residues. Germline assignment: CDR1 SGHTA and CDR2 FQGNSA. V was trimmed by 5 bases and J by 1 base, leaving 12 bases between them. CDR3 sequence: CASSADWRSGNTIYF. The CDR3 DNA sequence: TGTGCCAGCAGCGCCGACTGGAGATCTGGAAACACCATATATTTT.

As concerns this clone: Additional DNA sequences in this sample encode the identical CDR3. This CDR3 is CASSPGPSGIQYF. The DNA of the CDR3 is TGTGCCAGCAGCCCGGGACCGAGTGGCATTCAGTACTTC. The chain combines TRBV7-2 with TRBJ2-4; the D call may be TRBD1 or TRBD2 (5 bases each). Germline CDR1 is SGHTA and CDR2 is FQGNSA. The CDR3 length is 13 residues. V was shortened by 5 bases and J by 9 bases, with 14 bases between the two germline ends.

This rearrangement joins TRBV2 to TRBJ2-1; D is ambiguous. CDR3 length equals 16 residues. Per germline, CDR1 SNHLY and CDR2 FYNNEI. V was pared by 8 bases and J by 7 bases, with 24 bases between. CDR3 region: CASLDPISTGVNEQFF. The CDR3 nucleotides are TGTGCCAGCTTGGATCCGATTTCTACTGGGGTTAATGAGCAGTTCTTC.

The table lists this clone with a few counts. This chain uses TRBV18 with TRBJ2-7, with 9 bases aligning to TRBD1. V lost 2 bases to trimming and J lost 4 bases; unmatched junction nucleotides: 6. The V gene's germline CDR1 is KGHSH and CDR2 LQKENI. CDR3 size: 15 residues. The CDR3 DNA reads TGTGCCAGCTCACCATCGGACAGGGGTGGGTACGAGCAGTACTTC. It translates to CASSPSDRGGYEQYF.

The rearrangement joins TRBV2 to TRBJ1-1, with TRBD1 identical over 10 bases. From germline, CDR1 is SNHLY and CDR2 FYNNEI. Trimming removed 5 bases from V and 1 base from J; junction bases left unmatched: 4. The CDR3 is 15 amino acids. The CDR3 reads CASSRQGARNTEAFF. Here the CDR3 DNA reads TGTGCCAGCAGTAGACAGGGGGCAAGGAACACTGAAGCTTTCTTT.

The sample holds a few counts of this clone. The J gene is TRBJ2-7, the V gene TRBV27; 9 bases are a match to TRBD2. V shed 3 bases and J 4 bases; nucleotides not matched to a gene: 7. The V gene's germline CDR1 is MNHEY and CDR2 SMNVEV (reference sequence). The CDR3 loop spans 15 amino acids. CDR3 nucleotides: TGTGCCAGCAGTTTCGGAGCGGGAGGCAATTACGAGCAGTACTTC. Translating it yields CASSFGAGGNYEQYF.

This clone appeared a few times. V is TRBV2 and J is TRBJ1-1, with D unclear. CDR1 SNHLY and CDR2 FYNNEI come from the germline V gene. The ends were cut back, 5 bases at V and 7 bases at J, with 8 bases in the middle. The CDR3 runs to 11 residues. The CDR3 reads CASSPRSEAFF. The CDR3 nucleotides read TGTGCCAGCAGTCCCCGTAGTGAAGCTTTCTTT. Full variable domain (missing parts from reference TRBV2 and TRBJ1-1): EPEVTQTPSHQVTQMGQEVILRCVPISNHLYFYWYRQILGQKVEFLVSFYNNEISEKSEIFDDQFSVERPDGSNFTLKIRSTKLEDSAMYFCASSPRSEAFFGQGTRLTVV.

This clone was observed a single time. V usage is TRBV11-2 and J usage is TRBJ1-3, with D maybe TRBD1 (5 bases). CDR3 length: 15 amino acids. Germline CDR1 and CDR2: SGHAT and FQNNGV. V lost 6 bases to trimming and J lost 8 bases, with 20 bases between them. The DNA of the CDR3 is TGTGCCAGCAGTCGGGGCGGTAGGGGACTAGACACCATATATTTT. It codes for CASSRGGRGLDTIYF.

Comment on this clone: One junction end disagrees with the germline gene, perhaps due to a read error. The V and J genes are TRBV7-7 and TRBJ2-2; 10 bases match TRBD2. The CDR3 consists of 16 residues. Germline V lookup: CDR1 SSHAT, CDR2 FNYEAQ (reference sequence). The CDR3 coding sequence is TGTGCTAGCAGCCCAAGGACTAGCGGGAACACCGGGGAGCTGTTTTTT. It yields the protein CASSPRTSGNTGELFF.

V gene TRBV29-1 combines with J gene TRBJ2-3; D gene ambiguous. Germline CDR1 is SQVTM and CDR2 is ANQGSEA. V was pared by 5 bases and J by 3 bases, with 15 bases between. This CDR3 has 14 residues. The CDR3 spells CSVTGGFDTDTQYF. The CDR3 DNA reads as TGCAGCGTTACGGGCGGTTTTGATACAGATACGCAGTATTTT.

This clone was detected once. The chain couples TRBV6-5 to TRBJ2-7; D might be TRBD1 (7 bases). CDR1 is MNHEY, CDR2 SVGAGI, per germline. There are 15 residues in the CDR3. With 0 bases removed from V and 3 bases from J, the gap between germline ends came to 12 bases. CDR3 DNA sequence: TGTGCCAGCAGTTACTCTTCAGGGGGAGGCTACGAGCAGTACTTC. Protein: CASSYSSGGGYEQYF.